These 2 T cell receptor beta chains were all obtained from the same sample, sequenced in a study of blood T cell repertoires in COVID-19. Here immunoSEQ multiplex PCR was the method, and the copy in TCRdb shows in-frame clones only, minus some. The table lists 110,000 to 150,000 clones, just under 90% of them singletons, with approximately 9.9% in the top ten. Sequenced: peripheral blood. The source of these receptors is a woman aged 80 or over with acute or convalescent COVID-19.

V usage is TRBV6-5 and J usage is TRBJ1-2, with 8 bases lining up with TRBD1. The V gene's germline CDR1 is MNHEY and CDR2 SVGAGI. The CDR3 has 13 residues. V was clipped by 6 bases and J by 6 bases; unmatched bases: 6. The CDR3 DNA is TGTGCCAGCAGGCTGACAGGGGAGGATGGCTACACCTTC. This gives the protein CASRLTGEDGYTF.

The genes are TRBV6-5 and TRBJ1-2; 8 bases map to TRBD1. The CDR3 runs 14 residues. V lost 2 bases and J lost 8; bases outside the gene matches: 7. Germline V gene sequence: CDR1 MNHEY, CDR2 SVGAGI. The CDR3 DNA reads as TGTGCCAGCAGTTACACTCAAAGGACAGGGGGCTACACCTTC. As protein: CASSYTQRTGGYTF.